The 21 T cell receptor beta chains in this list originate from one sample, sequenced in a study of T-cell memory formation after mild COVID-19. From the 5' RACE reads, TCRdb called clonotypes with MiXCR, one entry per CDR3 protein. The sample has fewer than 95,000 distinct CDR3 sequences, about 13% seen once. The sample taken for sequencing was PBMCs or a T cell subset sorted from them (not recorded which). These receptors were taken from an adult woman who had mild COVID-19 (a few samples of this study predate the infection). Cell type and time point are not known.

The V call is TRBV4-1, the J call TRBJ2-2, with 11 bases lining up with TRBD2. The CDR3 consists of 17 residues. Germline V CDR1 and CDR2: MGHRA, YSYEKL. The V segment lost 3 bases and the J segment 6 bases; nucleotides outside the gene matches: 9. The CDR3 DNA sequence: TGCGCCAGCAGCCACCTGGTAGCGGGAGGGCCGCCCGGGGAGCTGTTTTTT. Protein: CASSHLVAGGPPGELFF.

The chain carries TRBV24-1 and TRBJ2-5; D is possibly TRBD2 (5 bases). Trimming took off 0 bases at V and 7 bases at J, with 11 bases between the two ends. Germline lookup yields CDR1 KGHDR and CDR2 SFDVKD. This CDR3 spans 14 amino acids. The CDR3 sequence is CATSDLSGAGTQYF. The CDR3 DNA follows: TGTGCCACCAGTGATTTGAGCGGTGCGGGGACCCAGTACTTC.

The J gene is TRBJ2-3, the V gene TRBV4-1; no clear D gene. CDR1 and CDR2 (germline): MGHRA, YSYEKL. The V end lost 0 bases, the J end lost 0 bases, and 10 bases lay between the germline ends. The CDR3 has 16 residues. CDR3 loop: CASSQDLDRSTDTQYF. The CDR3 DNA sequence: TGCGCCAGCAGCCAAGATTTGGACCGTAGCACAGATACGCAGTATTTT.

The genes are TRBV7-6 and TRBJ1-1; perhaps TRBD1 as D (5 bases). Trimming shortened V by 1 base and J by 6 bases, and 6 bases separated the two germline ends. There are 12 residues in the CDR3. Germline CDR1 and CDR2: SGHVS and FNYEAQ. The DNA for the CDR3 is TGTGCCAGCAGCTTAGAGGGGTCTGAAGCTTTCTTT. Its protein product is CASSLEGSEAFF.

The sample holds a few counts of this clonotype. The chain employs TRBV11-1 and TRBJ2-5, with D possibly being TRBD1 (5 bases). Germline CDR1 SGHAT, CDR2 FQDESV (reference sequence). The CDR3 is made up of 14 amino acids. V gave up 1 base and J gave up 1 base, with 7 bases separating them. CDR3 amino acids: CASSLDRLQETQYF. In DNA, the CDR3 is TGTGCCAGCAGCTTAGACAGGCTCCAAGAGACCCAGTACTTC.

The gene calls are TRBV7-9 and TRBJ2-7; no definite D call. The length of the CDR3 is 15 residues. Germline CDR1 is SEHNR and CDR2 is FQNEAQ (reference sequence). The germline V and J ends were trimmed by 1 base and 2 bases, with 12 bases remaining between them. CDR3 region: CASSLGVSPPYEQYF. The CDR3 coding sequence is TGTGCCAGCAGCTTAGGTGTATCGCCTCCCTACGAGCAGTACTTC. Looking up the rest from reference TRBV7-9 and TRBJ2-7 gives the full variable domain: DTGVSQNPRHKITKRGQNVTFRCDPISEHNRLYWYRQTLGQGPEFLTYFQNEAQLEKSRLLSDRFSAERPKGSFSTLEIQRTEQGDSAMYLCASSLGVSPPYEQYFGPGTRLTVT.

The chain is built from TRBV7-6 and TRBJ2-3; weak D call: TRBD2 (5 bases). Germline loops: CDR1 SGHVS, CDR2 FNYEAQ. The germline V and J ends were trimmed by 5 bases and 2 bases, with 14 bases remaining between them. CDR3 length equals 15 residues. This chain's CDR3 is CASSPLGADTDTQYF. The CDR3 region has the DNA TGTGCCAGCAGCCCATTAGGAGCGGACACAGATACGCAGTATTTT.

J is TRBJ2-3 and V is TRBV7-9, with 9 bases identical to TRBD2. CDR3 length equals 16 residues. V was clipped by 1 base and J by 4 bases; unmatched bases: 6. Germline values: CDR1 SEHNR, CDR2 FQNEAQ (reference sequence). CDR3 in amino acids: CASSLGLAERPDTQYF. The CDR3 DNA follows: TGTGCCAGCAGCTTAGGACTAGCGGAAAGGCCAGATACGCAGTATTTT.

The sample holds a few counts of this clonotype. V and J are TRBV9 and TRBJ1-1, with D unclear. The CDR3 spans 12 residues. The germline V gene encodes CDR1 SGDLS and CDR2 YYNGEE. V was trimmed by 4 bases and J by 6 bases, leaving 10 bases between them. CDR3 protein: CASSTARSEAFF. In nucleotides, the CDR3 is TGTGCCAGCAGCACCGCTAGGTCTGAAGCTTTCTTT.

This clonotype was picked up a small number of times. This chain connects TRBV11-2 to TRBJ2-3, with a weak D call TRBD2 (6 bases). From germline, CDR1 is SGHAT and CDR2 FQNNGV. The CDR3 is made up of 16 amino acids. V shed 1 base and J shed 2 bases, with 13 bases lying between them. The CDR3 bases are TGTGCCAGCAGCTTAGCGGTTAGCGGCTTCACAGATACGCAGTATTTT. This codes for CASSLAVSGFTDTQYF.

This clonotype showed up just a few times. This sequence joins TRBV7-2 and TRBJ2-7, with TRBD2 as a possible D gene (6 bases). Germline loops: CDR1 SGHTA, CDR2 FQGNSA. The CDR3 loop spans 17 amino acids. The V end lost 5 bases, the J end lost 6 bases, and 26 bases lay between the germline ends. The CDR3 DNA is TGTGCCAGCAGCCCTATACCACGACTAGATCTTTTGGGCGAGCAGTACTTC. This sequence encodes CASSPIPRLDLLGEQYF.

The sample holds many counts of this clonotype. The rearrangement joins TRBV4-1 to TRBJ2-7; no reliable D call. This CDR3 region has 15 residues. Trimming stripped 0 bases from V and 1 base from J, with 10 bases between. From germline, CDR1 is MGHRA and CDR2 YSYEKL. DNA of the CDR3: TGCGCCAGCAGCCAAGATCTGCAGGAGTCCTACGAGCAGTACTTC. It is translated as CASSQDLQESYEQYF.

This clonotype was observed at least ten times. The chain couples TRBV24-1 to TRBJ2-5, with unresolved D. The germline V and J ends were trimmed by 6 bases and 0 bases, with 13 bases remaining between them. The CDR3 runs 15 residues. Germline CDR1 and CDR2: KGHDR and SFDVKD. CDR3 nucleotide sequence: TGTGCCACCAGTACGCCCCCAGGCTACCAAGAGACCCAGTACTTC. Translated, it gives CATSTPPGYQETQYF.

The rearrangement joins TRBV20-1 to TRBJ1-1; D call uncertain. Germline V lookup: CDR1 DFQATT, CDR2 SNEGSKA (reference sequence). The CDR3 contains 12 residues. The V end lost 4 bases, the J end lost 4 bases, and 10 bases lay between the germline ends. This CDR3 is CSATTLSTEAFF. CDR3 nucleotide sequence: TGCAGTGCTACCACTTTGAGCACTGAAGCTTTCTTT.

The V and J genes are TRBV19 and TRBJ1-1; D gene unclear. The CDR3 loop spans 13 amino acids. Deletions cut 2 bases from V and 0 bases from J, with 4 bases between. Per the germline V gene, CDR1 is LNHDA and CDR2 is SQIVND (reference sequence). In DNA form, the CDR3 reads TGTGCCAGTAGTATAAAGGTGAACACTGAAGCTTTCTTT. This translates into CASSIKVNTEAFF.

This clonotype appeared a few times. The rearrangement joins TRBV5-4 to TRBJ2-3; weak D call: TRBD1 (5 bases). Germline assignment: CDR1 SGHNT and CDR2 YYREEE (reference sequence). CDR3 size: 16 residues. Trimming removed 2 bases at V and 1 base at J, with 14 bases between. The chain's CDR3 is CASSFRDLTGTDTQYF. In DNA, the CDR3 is TGTGCCAGCAGCTTCCGCGACTTGACAGGCACAGATACGCAGTATTTT.

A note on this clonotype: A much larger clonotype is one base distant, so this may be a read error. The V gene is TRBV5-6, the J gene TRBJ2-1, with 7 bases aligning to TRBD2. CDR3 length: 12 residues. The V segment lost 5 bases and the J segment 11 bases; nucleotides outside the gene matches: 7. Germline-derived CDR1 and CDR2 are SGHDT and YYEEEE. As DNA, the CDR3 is TGTGCCAGCAGATCCACCGGGACTAAGCAGTTCTTC. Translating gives CASRSTGTKQFF.

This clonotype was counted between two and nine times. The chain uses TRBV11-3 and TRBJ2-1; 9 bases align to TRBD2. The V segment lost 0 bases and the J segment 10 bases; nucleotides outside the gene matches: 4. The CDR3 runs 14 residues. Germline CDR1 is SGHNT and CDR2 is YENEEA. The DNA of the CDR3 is TGTGCCAGCAGCTTAGAAGGGACTAGCAGGGAGCAGTTCTTC. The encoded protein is CASSLEGTSREQFF.

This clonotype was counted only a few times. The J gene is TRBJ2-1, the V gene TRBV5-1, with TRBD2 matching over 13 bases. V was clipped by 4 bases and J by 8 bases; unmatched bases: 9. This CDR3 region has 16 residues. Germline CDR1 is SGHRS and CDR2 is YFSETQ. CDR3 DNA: TGCGCCAGCAGCCCCTTTACTAGCGGGGGGGCCGATGAGCAGTTCTTC. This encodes CASSPFTSGGADEQFF.

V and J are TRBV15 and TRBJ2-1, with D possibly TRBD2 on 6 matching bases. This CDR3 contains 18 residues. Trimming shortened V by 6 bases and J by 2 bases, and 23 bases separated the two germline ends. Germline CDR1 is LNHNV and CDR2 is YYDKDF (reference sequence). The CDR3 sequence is CATRVQSAGGRAYNEQFF. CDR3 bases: TGTGCCACCAGAGTCCAATCCGCCGGGGGAAGGGCCTACAATGAGCAGTTCTTC.

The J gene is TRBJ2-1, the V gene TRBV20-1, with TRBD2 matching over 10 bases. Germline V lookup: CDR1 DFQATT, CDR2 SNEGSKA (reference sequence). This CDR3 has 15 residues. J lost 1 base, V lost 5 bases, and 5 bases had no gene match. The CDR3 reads CSAPLAGVSYNEQFF. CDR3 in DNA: TGCAGTGCTCCCCTAGCGGGGGTATCCTACAATGAGCAGTTCTTC.